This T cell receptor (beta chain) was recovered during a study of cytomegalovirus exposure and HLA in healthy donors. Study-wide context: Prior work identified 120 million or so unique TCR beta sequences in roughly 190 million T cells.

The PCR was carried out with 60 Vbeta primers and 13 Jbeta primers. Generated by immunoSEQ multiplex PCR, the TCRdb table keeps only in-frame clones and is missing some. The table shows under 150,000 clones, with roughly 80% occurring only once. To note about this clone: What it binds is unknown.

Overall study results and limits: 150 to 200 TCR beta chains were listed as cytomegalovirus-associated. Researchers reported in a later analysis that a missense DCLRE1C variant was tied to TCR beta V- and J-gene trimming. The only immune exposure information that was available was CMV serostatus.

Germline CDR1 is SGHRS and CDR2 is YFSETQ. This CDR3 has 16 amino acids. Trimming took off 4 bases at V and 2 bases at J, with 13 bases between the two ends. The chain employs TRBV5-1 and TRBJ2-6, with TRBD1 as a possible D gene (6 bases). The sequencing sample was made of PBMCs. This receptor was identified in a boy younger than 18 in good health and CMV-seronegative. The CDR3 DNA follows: TGCGCCAGCAGCGGAACAGGGCTAGCTGGGGCCAACGTCCTGACTTTC. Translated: CASSGTGLAGANVLTF.